A selection of T cell receptor beta chains follows, all from one sample in a study of siplizumab effects on memory and regulatory T cells. Only in-frame clones appear in the TCRdb table, and some are missing; sequencing was by immunoSEQ multiplex PCR. The sample lists some 100,000 clones; approximately 93% were seen once. Sequenced input: CD8+ T cells sorted from blood. The receptors stem from a human donor in good health. Each CDR3 is given with its conserved first and last residue. A D gene is named only where the DNA matches it firmly. Clone size appears in some rows only: once, few, many, or a class for an expanded clone.

CASSQSGGLGETQYF	TGTGCCAGCAGCCAAAGCGGGGGGCTGGGAGAGACCCAGTACTTC	TRBV7-2	TRBJ2-5	TRBD2	.
CASSLSTNQPQHF	TGTGCCAGCAGTTTATCGACCAATCAGCCCCAGCATTTT	TRBV27	TRBJ1-5	.	.
CASSARGTRNTIYF	TGTGCCAGCAGTGCCAGGGGGACCAGGAACACCATATATTTT	TRBV27	TRBJ1-3	TRBD1	.
CASSLTWDLNTEAFF	TGTGCCAGCAGCTTAACTTGGGACCTGAACACTGAAGCTTTCTTT	TRBV7-3	TRBJ1-1	.	.
CSVDAGTGTYEQYF	TGCAGCGTTGATGCAGGGACGGGCACCTACGAGCAGTACTTC	TRBV29-1	TRBJ2-7	.	.
CASVGVSEPLYGYTF	TGTGCTAGTGTAGGGGTATCTGAGCCCCTCTATGGCTACACCTTC	TRBV12-5	TRBJ1-2	.	.
CASSLVRGNTEAFF	TGTGCCAGCAGCCTAGTAAGAGGGAACACTGAAGCTTTCTTT	TRBV7-9	TRBJ1-1	.	.
CASSSPVYNEQFF	TGTGCCAGCAGCTCCCCCGTGTACAATGAGCAGTTCTTC	TRBV7-9	TRBJ2-1	.	once
CASNTGLSYNEQFF	TGCGCCAGCAATACGGGACTGTCCTACAATGAGCAGTTCTTC	TRBV4-1	TRBJ2-1	.	.
CASSQELGGPGTGELFF	TGCGCCAGCAGCCAAGAACTGGGAGGGCCCGGCACCGGGGAGCTGTTTTTT	TRBV4-1	TRBJ2-2	TRBD2	.
CASSLDFAGQETQYF	TGTGCCAGCAGCTTAGATTTTGCGGGCCAAGAGACCCAGTACTTC	TRBV11-2	TRBJ2-5	.	.
CASSFGQGTYEQYF	TGTGCCAGCAGCTTTGGGCAGGGTACGTACGAGCAGTACTTC	TRBV13	TRBJ2-7	.	.
CASSPSDRATNEKLFF	TGTGCCAGCAGCCCGTCGGACAGAGCAACTAATGAAAAACTGTTTTTT	TRBV4-2	TRBJ1-4	.	.